Below, 17 T cell receptor beta chains from the same sample are listed, as sequenced in a study of blood T cell repertoires in COVID-19 (dated by TCRdb to between 2020 and 2021). Library method: the immunoSEQ multiplex PCR assay. The table was pulled from immuneACCESS by TCRdb, which kept in-frame rearrangements only. Such tables lose some clones; where checked, under half of the loss comes from unresolved V genes, and the rest has no known cause. This sample comprises 70,000 to 95,000 clones, 88% of them detected only once. The top ten constitute 7.5% to 10% of the sample. The material sequenced was peripheral blood. The receptor source for this set is a woman in her 70s with acute or convalescent COVID-19.

The chain is built from TRBV6-1 and TRBJ1-4; unclear D gene. This CDR3 is built from 13 residues. Trimming took off 1 base at V and 4 bases at J, with 4 bases between the two ends. Per the germline V gene, CDR1 is MNHNS and CDR2 is SASEGT. CDR3 loop: CASSEVVNEKLFF. DNA for the CDR3: TGTGCCAGCAGTGAAGTAGTTAATGAAAAACTGTTTTTT.

This rearrangement joins TRBV19 to TRBJ1-2; TRBD1 might be the D (6 bases). CDR3 length equals 15 residues. In germline, CDR1 is LNHDA, CDR2 SQIVND (reference sequence). The V gene lost 1 base and the J gene lost 6 bases, with 15 bases spanning the gap. This CDR3 reads CASSIGGTPSHGYTF. The CDR3 region has the DNA TGTGCCAGTAGTATAGGGGGGACACCAAGCCATGGCTACACCTTC.

This clone was seen just once. V is TRBV27 and J is TRBJ1-1, with 9 positions matching TRBD1. V was clipped by 6 bases and J by 4 bases; unmatched bases: 6. The CDR3 covers 14 residues. Germline CDR1 MNHEY, CDR2 SMNVEV (reference sequence). The chain's CDR3 is CASRQTGGITEAFF. Here the CDR3 DNA reads TGTGCCAGCAGACAGACAGGGGGTATCACTGAAGCTTTCTTT.

The chain has TRBV19 and TRBJ2-1, with 11 nucleotides matching TRBD1. Trimming at V came to 9 bases and at J to 7 bases, leaving 5 bases not matched to a gene. Germline CDR1 is LNHDA and CDR2 is SQIVND (reference sequence). The CDR3 is made up of 13 amino acids. This chain's CDR3 is CASGTGGWNEQFF. DNA for the CDR3: TGTGCCAGCGGGACAGGGGGATGGAATGAGCAGTTCTTC.

This clone was observed a single time. V gene TRBV18 combines with J gene TRBJ2-2; D not resolved. The CDR3 length is 15 residues. Germline CDR1 KGHSH, CDR2 LQKENI. The germline V and J ends were trimmed by 0 bases and 2 bases, with 7 bases remaining between them. In DNA form, the CDR3 reads TGTGCCAGCTCACCACCGCGACAAAACACCGGGGAGCTGTTTTTT. Translation gives CASSPPRQNTGELFF.

The CDR3 region is CATYQDRALGTNEKLFF. CDR3 nucleotide sequence: TGTGCCACCTACCAGGACAGGGCTTTGGGGACTAATGAAAAACTGTTTTTT. The chain joins TRBV15 to TRBJ1-4; TRBD1 matches at 8 bases. This CDR3 region has 17 residues. CDR1 LNHNV and CDR2 YYDKDF come from the germline V gene (reference sequence). V gave up 8 bases and J gave up 2 bases; unmatched junction bases: 13.

The genes are TRBV10-3 and TRBJ1-6; D uncertain. The germline V and J ends were trimmed by 0 bases and 8 bases, with 2 bases remaining between them. Germline loops: CDR1 ENHRY, CDR2 SYGVKD. This CDR3 has 12 residues. The CDR3 region has the DNA TGTGCCATCAGTGAGTCCGATTCACCCCTCCACTTT. Translating gives CAISESDSPLHF.

The chain uses TRBV29-1 and TRBJ1-4; D is possibly TRBD1 (5 bases). From germline, CDR1 is SQVTM and CDR2 ANQGSEA. V shed 1 base and J shed 8 bases, with 17 bases lying between them. This CDR3 is 15 amino acids long. CDR3 in DNA: TGCAGCGTTGAAGTTCTCCGGGGGAAGGGAGAAAAACTGTTTTTT. Translation gives CSVEVLRGKGEKLFF.

The chain carries TRBV29-1 and TRBJ2-1; D is perhaps TRBD2 (5 bases). The germline V gene encodes CDR1 SQVTM and CDR2 ANQGSEA. V lost 6 bases and J lost 0, with 9 bases in between. The CDR3 sequence is 13 residues long. The CDR3: CSVTAASYNEQFF. In nucleotides, the CDR3 is TGCAGCGTAACAGCGGCCTCCTACAATGAGCAGTTCTTC.

This clone has a single count. The rearrangement joins TRBV6-2 or TRBV6-3 to TRBJ2-1, with D uncertain. In germline, CDR1 is MNHEY, CDR2 SVGEGT. V was pared by 0 bases and J by 4 bases, with 4 bases between. The CDR3 extends over 13 amino acids. CDR3 in DNA: TGTGCCAGCAGTTACTCGGCTTACAATGAGCAGTTCTTC. It translates to CASSYSAYNEQFF.

The J gene is TRBJ1-1, the V gene TRBV5-4, with D hard to call. This CDR3 has 12 residues. The germline V gene encodes CDR1 SGHNT and CDR2 YYREEE (reference sequence). V lost 2 bases, J lost 10 bases, and 12 bases lay in between. The DNA of the CDR3 is TGTGCCAGCAGCTTAGCCGGGAGCCCAGCTTTCTTT. This translates into CASSLAGSPAFF.

This sequence joins TRBV4-1 and TRBJ1-3; possibly TRBD1 for D (6 bases). Germline lookup yields CDR1 MGHRA and CDR2 YSYEKL. This CDR3 has 14 residues. V was clipped by 2 bases and J by 6 bases, with 11 bases between them. The CDR3: CASSQSDRSNTIYF. The DNA for the CDR3 is TGCGCCAGCAGCCAATCTGACAGGTCAAACACCATATATTTT.

The DNA of the CDR3 is TGTGCCAGTAGTAACACAGGGGGTTACTTTGGCTACACCTTC. Protein product: CASSNTGGYFGYTF. J is TRBJ1-2 and V is TRBV19; 8 bases line up with TRBD1. This CDR3 is 14 amino acids long. V trimming: 4 bases; J trimming: 7 bases; junction bases outside the gene matches: 8. Germline V gene data show CDR1 as LNHDA and CDR2 as SQIVND (reference sequence).

This sequence joins TRBV3-1 (or the pseudogene TRBV3-2) and TRBJ2-2; possibly TRBD2 for D (6 bases). The V gene's germline CDR1 is LGHDT and CDR2 YNNKEL (reference sequence). This CDR3 spans 15 amino acids. V was trimmed by 4 bases and J by 0 bases, leaving 9 bases between them. Here the CDR3 DNA reads TGTGCCAGCAGCCTTAGCGGCGCGAACACCGGGGAGCTGTTTTTT. It translates to CASSLSGANTGELFF.

The chain couples TRBV4-1 to TRBJ1-2; D perhaps matches TRBD1 (6 bases). The CDR3 has 16 residues. V was shortened by 1 base and J by 2 bases, with 14 bases between the two germline ends. CDR1 and CDR2 from the germline V gene are MGHRA and YSYEKL. Written as DNA, the CDR3 is TGCGCCAGCAGCCAAGTGGCCACAGGACAGAACTATGGCTACACCTTC. It encodes CASSQVATGQNYGYTF.

The chain links TRBV29-1 to TRBJ2-3; 11 bases agree with TRBD2. Losses at the gene ends were 3 bases for V and 2 bases for J; bases not matched to a gene: 4. CDR3 length equals 15 residues. CDR1 is SQVTM and CDR2 is ANQGSEA in the germline V gene. The CDR3 bases are TGCAGCGTTGACGCTAGCGGGAGGACCACAGATACGCAGTATTTT. Translating gives CSVDASGRTTDTQYF.

This chain links TRBV13 with TRBJ2-5; 8 nucleotides agree with TRBD1. Trimming took 5 bases from V and 1 from J; bases not matched to a gene: 9. Germline CDR1 is PRHDT and CDR2 is FYEKMQ (reference sequence). The CDR3 contains 16 residues. This CDR3 is CASSLRTGNGQETQYF. The CDR3 nucleotides are TGTGCCAGCAGCCTAAGGACAGGGAATGGCCAAGAGACCCAGTACTTC.